The 4 T cell receptor beta chains below all came from one sample that was sequenced in a study of shared clonotypes between healthy human individuals. Clones were read by immunoSEQ multiplex PCR, and TCRdb kept only the in-frame ones, dropping some. The sample carries 600,000 or so clones, roughly 95% recorded once. Naive-designated CD8 cells lacked CD45RO, were positively enriched for CCR7, and omitted terminally differentiated effector memory CD45RA+ cells. The material sequenced was naive CD8+ T cells sorted from blood. All receptors come from a woman aged 25 to 39 in good health.

Worth noting for this clone: Mismatch with germline at one junction end may stem from a read error. This chain connects TRBV28 to TRBJ2-5, with D perhaps given as TRBD1 or TRBD2 (5 bases each). Germline values: CDR1 MDHEN, CDR2 SYDVKM. The CDR3 loop spans 16 amino acids. DNA for the CDR3: TGTGCCAGCAGCCAGAAGGGACCGATACTTCAAGAGCCCCAGTACTTC. Its translation is CASSQKGPILQEPQYF.

The rearrangement uses TRBV7-8 and TRBJ2-7; D is possibly TRBD1 (5 bases). Germline CDR1 reads SGHVS; CDR2 reads FQNEAQ. The CDR3 has 15 residues. V was pared by 6 bases and J by 2 bases, with 17 bases between. CDR3 sequence (DNA): TGTGCCAGCAGTTTGCAGGGATTAAGAGCCTACGAGCAGTACTTC. This translates into CASSLQGLRAYEQYF.

The rearrangement uses TRBV15 and TRBJ2-3, with 9 positions matching TRBD2. The germline V gene encodes CDR1 LNHNV and CDR2 YYDKDF (reference sequence). V was pared by 8 bases and J by 10 bases, with 13 bases of the junction left unmatched. This CDR3 has 14 amino acids. This CDR3 is CATRTLAGEGSQYF. The DNA for the CDR3 is TGTGCCACCCGTACATTAGCGGGAGAGGGTTCGCAGTATTTT.

This clone was recorded only once. The DNA of the CDR3 is TGTGCCAGTAGTAACCCTCCGGGACTAGCGGGCGACACCGGGGAGCTGTTTTTT. It codes for CASSNPPGLAGDTGELFF. The V and J genes are TRBV19 and TRBJ2-2; TRBD2 aligns across 12 bases. Germline trimming cut 4 bases from V and 3 bases from J; bases unmatched to any gene: 9. This CDR3 contains 18 residues. CDR1 is LNHDA, CDR2 SQIVND, per germline (reference sequence).